This T cell receptor beta chain was observed in a study of shared clonotypes between healthy human individuals. About the study: Per donor, three plates held CD4 naive cells, three held CD4 memory, two held CD8 naive and one held CD8 memory.

Donors comprised only Caucasian adults living in Nashville, Tennessee. In the study's own analysis: ImmunoSEQ output lacked quality scores and full-length reads, limiting matched filtering. Generated by immunoSEQ multiplex PCR, the TCRdb table keeps only in-frame clones and is missing some. V and J calls and clone size follow that table, whereas D and trimming were derived from the DNA. Here the sample spans some 630,000 clones, less than 80% being singletons. Per germline, CDR1 MDHEN and CDR2 SYDVKM. The CDR3 extends over 14 amino acids. V was cut by 3 bases and J by 2 bases, with 9 bases left in between. Worth noting for this clone: What it binds is not known.

General study points: Some naive CD4 clonotypes, 4.5% to 5.5%, turned up in common across several donors.

J is TRBJ2-3 and V is TRBV28; possible D gene TRBD1, 5 bases. This clonotype was sampled from a woman younger than 45 in good health. Specimen: memory CD4+ T cells sorted from blood. Subset given: CD45RA-negative fraction. This CDR3 is CASSLEGVTDTQYF. The CDR3 DNA reads as TGTGCCAGCAGTTTGGAAGGGGTCACAGATACGCAGTATTTT.